These 17 T cell receptor beta chains share one sample of origin, sequenced in a study of glioma-infiltrating T cells after dendritic cell vaccination (dated by TCRdb to the mid-2010s). The time point label corresponds to: after dendritic cell vaccination, including at tumor progression/relapse. Libraries came from the immunoSEQ multiplex PCR assay. TCRdb re-hosts the immuneACCESS table, in-frame sequences only. Its copies lack some clones; in the studies checked, an unresolved V gene accounts for under half of them, and the cause for the rest is not known. Within this sample are tens of thousands of clones, with roughly 85% of them counted one time only. Of the sample, 8.5% falls within the top ten clones. Sample: blood, taken after dendritic cell vaccination. The receptors were gathered from a human donor with glioblastoma.

The rearrangement links TRBV6-1 to TRBJ1-1; D is unresolved. This CDR3 comprises 15 residues. Germline lookup yields CDR1 MNHNS and CDR2 SASEGT. V was cut by 2 bases and J by 5 bases, with 15 bases left in between. The CDR3 DNA follows: TGTGCCAGCAGTGAAACCTACACCCTGAGGACTGAAGCTTTCTTT. It is translated as CASSETYTLRTEAFF.

This clone came up a few times. The chain has TRBV2 and TRBJ2-7, with 8 bases fitting TRBD2. Per the germline V gene, CDR1 is SNHLY and CDR2 is FYNNEI. The CDR3 spans 15 residues. The V and J ends lost 2 bases and 1 base, in that order; junction bases with no gene match: 4. The CDR3 DNA reads TGTGCCAGCAGTGAAAGGACGGGAGGGTCCTACGAGCAGTACTTC. Translating it yields CASSERTGGSYEQYF.

V usage is TRBV4-3 and J usage is TRBJ2-3; 12 bases agree with TRBD2. With V trimmed by 1 base and J by 0 bases, 2 bases remained unmatched. The CDR3 runs 17 residues. Germline V CDR1 and CDR2: LGHNA, YSLEER. The CDR3 DNA is TGCGCCAGCAGCCAAGCGACTAGCGGGGGAAGCACAGATACGCAGTATTTT. Residues: CASSQATSGGSTDTQYF.

A word on this clone: Other DNA sequences within the sample encode an identical CDR3. The chain recombines TRBV6-4 with TRBJ1-5; D might be TRBD1 (5 bases). From germline, CDR1 is MRHNA and CDR2 SNTAGT. The V end lost 3 bases, the J end lost 3 bases, and 12 bases lay between the germline ends. This CDR3 region has 15 residues. The CDR3 DNA reads as TGTGCCAGCAGTGAAGAGGGACTGGACAATCAGCCCCAGCATTTT. Protein product: CASSEEGLDNQPQHF.

V gene TRBV5-1 combines with J gene TRBJ2-2; tentatively, D is TRBD2 (5 bases). V gave up 0 bases and J gave up 6 bases, with 12 bases separating them. The CDR3 covers 15 residues. The germline gives CDR1 SGHRS, CDR2 YFSETQ. This CDR3 reads CASSLVGVGAGELFF. The CDR3 nucleotides are TGCGCCAGCAGCTTGGTCGGGGTCGGGGCCGGGGAGCTGTTTTTT.

V and J are TRBV4-2 and TRBJ2-2; 11 nucleotides match TRBD1. The CDR3 runs to 14 residues. V gave up 4 bases and J gave up 6 bases; unmatched junction bases: 1. The V gene's germline CDR1 is LGHNA and CDR2 YNFKEQ. The CDR3 protein is CASSRGQGAGELFF. CDR3 coding DNA: TGTGCCAGCAGCCGGGGACAGGGGGCCGGGGAGCTGTTTTTT.

The V and J genes are TRBV4-3 and TRBJ2-3; 8 bases fit TRBD2. Germline assignment: CDR1 LGHNA and CDR2 YSLEER. Trimming took 0 bases from V and 0 from J; bases not matched to a gene: 8. The CDR3 extends over 18 amino acids. The CDR3 DNA reads TGCGCCAGCAGCCAAGATGTAACTAGCGGTGCTAGCACAGATACGCAGTATTTT. Translated: CASSQDVTSGASTDTQYF.

The chain carries TRBV29-1 and TRBJ2-1, with TRBD1 as a possible D gene (5 bases). V lost 7 bases to trimming and J lost 8 bases, with 18 bases between them. This CDR3 comprises 13 residues. Looked up from germline, CDR1 is SQVTM and CDR2 is ANQGSEA. The CDR3 sequence: CSAAPGYGDEQFF. In nucleotides, the CDR3 is TGCAGCGCCGCCCCAGGGTATGGGGATGAGCAGTTCTTC.

This rearrangement joins TRBV19 to TRBJ2-5; TRBD1 matches at 7 bases. The J call could be wrong; TRBJ2-7 is a better fit for the DNA end. In germline, CDR1 is LNHDA, CDR2 SQIVND (reference sequence). The CDR3 consists of 14 residues. As DNA, the CDR3 is TGTGCCAGTAGTGCTACAGGGGATTGGTACGAGCAGTACTTC. As protein: CASSATGDWYEQYF.

This chain connects TRBV7-2 to TRBJ2-2; 8 bases are a match to TRBD2. Per the germline V gene, CDR1 is SGHTA and CDR2 is FQGNSA. V lost 5 bases and J lost 3; bases outside the gene matches: 8. This CDR3 comprises 16 residues. The CDR3 sequence is CASSPWGGGYTGELFF. The CDR3 DNA follows: TGTGCCAGCAGCCCTTGGGGCGGGGGGTACACCGGGGAGCTGTTTTTT.

This clone occurred once. The gene calls are TRBV7-9 and TRBJ2-1, with 13 nucleotides matching TRBD2. The CDR3 sequence is 17 residues long. Germline CDR1 reads SEHNR; CDR2 reads FQNEAQ (reference sequence). Trimming at V came to 3 bases and at J to 6 bases, leaving 8 bases not matched to a gene. CDR3 amino acids: CASSFSKGLAGTNEQFF. DNA for the CDR3: TGTGCCAGCAGCTTTTCGAAGGGACTAGCGGGAACCAATGAGCAGTTCTTC. The whole variable domain, remainder taken from reference TRBV7-9 and TRBJ2-1, is DTGVSQNPRHKITKRGQNVTFRCDPISEHNRLYWYRQTLGQGPEFLTYFQNEAQLEKSRLLSDRFSAERPKGSFSTLEIQRTEQGDSAMYLCASSFSKGLAGTNEQFFGPGTRLTVL.

The gene calls are TRBV11-2 and TRBJ2-3; D possibly corresponds to TRBD1 (6 bases). Germline V gives CDR1 SGHAT, CDR2 FQNNGV. Trimming cost V 5 bases and J 1 base, with 13 bases left between them. This CDR3 is built from 15 residues. The CDR3 protein is CASSTLQGRTDTQYF. The CDR3 DNA reads TGTGCCAGCAGCACGCTTCAGGGGCGCACAGATACGCAGTATTTT. The whole variable domain, filled in from reference TRBV11-2 and TRBJ2-3, reads EAGVAQSPRYKIIEKRQSVAFWCNPISGHATLYWYQQILGQGPKLLIQFQNNGVVDDSQLPKDRFSAERLKGVDSTLKIQPAKLEDSAVYLCASSTLQGRTDTQYFGPGTRLTVL.

The chain's CDR3 is CASSRDRGANYGYTF. The CDR3 DNA reads TGTGCCAGCAGCCGGGACAGGGGGGCTAACTATGGCTACACCTTC. The chain links TRBV5-8 to TRBJ1-2; 11 bases line up with TRBD1. The CDR3 covers 15 residues. Germline assignment: CDR1 SGHTS and CDR2 YDEGEE. The ends lost 4 bases at V and 0 bases at J; junction bases unmatched: 2.

V is TRBV18 and J is TRBJ2-1, with 10 bases aligning to TRBD2. After removal of 3 bases from V and 8 bases from J, the junction contained 10 bases not matched to a gene. The CDR3 covers 16 residues. Germline V gene lookup returns CDR1 KGHSH and CDR2 LQKENI. The CDR3 nucleotides are TGTGCCAGCTCACCGCGGAGAGCGGGAGGGCTCGATGAGCAGTTCTTC. Protein sequence: CASSPRRAGGLDEQFF.

The V call is TRBV5-1, the J call TRBJ2-7, with 7 bases aligning to TRBD1. This CDR3 contains 14 residues. With 4 bases clipped from V and 2 bases from J, the junction kept 6 bases outside the gene matches. Germline assignment: CDR1 SGHRS and CDR2 YFSETQ. The CDR3 bases are TGCGCCAGCAGCGGGGACAGTCCCCCCTACGAGCAGTACTTC. Encoded protein: CASSGDSPPYEQYF.

The rearrangement joins TRBV9 to TRBJ2-7, with D uncertain. Trimming cost V 0 bases and J 3 bases, with 16 bases left between them. Germline V lookup: CDR1 SGDLS, CDR2 YYNGEE. The length of the CDR3 is 16 residues. CDR3 DNA sequence: TGTGCCAGCAGCGTAGCCCCTACTTCATCCCGCTACGAGCAGTACTTC. This codes for CASSVAPTSSRYEQYF.

In its sample, this clone was seen a few times. The chain couples TRBV4-3 to TRBJ2-2; TRBD2 aligns across 9 bases. This CDR3 has 16 amino acids. Germline V gene sequence: CDR1 LGHNA, CDR2 YSLEER. J lost 5 bases, V lost 0 bases, and 4 bases had no gene match. CDR3 loop: CASSQDMRGGTGELFF. The CDR3 coding sequence is TGCGCCAGCAGCCAAGATATGCGGGGGGGGACCGGGGAGCTGTTTTTT.